This TCR beta chain was profiled in a study of vaccination effects on CD4 cells after COVID-19. About the research overall: Of the BNT162b2 and mRNA-1273 vaccines, participants received two doses of one or the other. Findings and caveats of the study: Few convalescent patients were included, and no early post-infection timepoints were sampled.

Trimming at V came to 2 bases and at J to 2 bases, leaving 10 bases not matched to a gene. Looked up from germline, CDR1 is KGHSH and CDR2 is LQKENI. The CDR3 contains 18 residues. Antigen-specific CD4+ T cells were expanded with viral peptide pools in the ViraFEST assay before sequencing. Following culture for around 10 days, CD4+ T cells were isolated. A half-volume exchange with IL-2 medium occurred on days 3 and 7. Only one count was recorded for this clone. Its antigen is undetermined. The data were produced by immunoSEQ multiplex PCR, yet TCRdb's version contains in-frame clones alone and is incomplete. The table shows about 54,000 clones, with roughly 76% occurring only once.

Sequencing used CD4+ T cells from PBMCs cultured with HCoV-229E spike peptides, obtained before COVID-19 vaccination. The chain links TRBV18 to TRBJ2-2; 8 bases are a match to TRBD2. The TCR comes from a human donor who received a COVID-19 vaccine. The CDR3 region has the DNA TGTGCCAGCTCACCATACCCCCCAGCGGGGGCCAACACCGGGGAGCTGTTTTTT. It specifies CASSPYPPAGANTGELFF. Full variable domain (remainder filled in from reference TRBV18 and TRBJ2-2): NAGVMQNPRHLVRRRGQEARLRCSPMKGHSHVYWYRQLPEEGLKFMVYLQKENIIDESGMPKERFSAEFPKEGPSILRIQQVVRGDSAAYFCASSPYPPAGANTGELFFGEGSRLTVL.